Below, 25 T cell receptor beta chains from the same sample are listed, as sequenced in a study of T cell repertoires in cytomegalovirus infection. These receptors are not linked to any known antigen. TCRdb re-called the reads through MiXCR, storing one row per CDR3 protein. Of about 890,000 distinct CDR3 sequences detected, roughly 30% appear once; the ten largest clones hold roughly 13%. This sample comprised cultured CD8+ T cells from PBMCs, obtained from culture after CMV antigen stimulation. All receptors come from a human donor in good health (CMV status not recorded). Some clones in this sample may be carry-over from other donors' samples.

The V gene is TRBV10-3, the J gene TRBJ2-2; 7 nucleotides line up with TRBD1. The junction had 4 bases not matched to a gene; V was cut back by 8 bases and J by 7 bases. Germline V lookup: CDR1 ENHRY, CDR2 SYGVKD. CDR3 size: 12 residues. In DNA form, the CDR3 reads TGTGCCATCTGGGACAGCCACGGGGAGCTGTTTTTT. Its translation is CAIWDSHGELFF.

V and J are TRBV12-3 or TRBV12-4 and TRBJ1-1; D uncertain. The CDR3 is made up of 14 amino acids. V lost 3 bases, J lost 1 base, and 9 bases lay in between. The chain's CDR3 is CASSFGLSNTEAFF. The CDR3 DNA reads TGTGCCAGCAGTTTCGGACTGTCGAACACTGAAGCTTTCTTT.

The rearrangement uses TRBV19 and TRBJ1-6; D call uncertain. V shed 9 bases and J shed 4 bases, with 16 bases lying between them. Germline V CDR1 and CDR2: LNHDA, SQIVND (reference sequence). This CDR3 is 15 amino acids long. CDR3 region: CARPGPRTYNSPLHF. Written as DNA, the CDR3 is TGTGCCAGGCCGGGCCCCCGGACGTATAATTCACCCCTCCACTTT.

This clonotype was counted a few times. The chain links TRBV27 to TRBJ2-1; D is unclear. Trimming removed 7 bases from V and 8 bases from J, with 9 bases in between. The germline V gene encodes CDR1 MNHEY and CDR2 SMNVEV (reference sequence). CDR3 length equals 11 residues. The DNA for the CDR3 is TGTGCCAGCACATACGGAGATGAGCAGTTCTTC. Its translation is CASTYGDEQFF.

This clonotype occurred a few times. This rearrangement joins TRBV5-5 to TRBJ2-2; D is undetermined. The ends were cut back, 0 bases at V and 4 bases at J, with 4 bases in the middle. The germline CDR1 and CDR2 sequences are SGHKS and YYEKEE (reference sequence). The CDR3 consists of 13 residues. The CDR3 spells CASSLALTGELFF. In DNA form, the CDR3 reads TGTGCCAGCAGCTTGGCGCTCACCGGGGAGCTGTTTTTT.

This clonotype has a handful of counts. The gene calls are TRBV6-1 and TRBJ2-7; D is unclear. CDR1 is MNHNS, CDR2 SASEGT, per germline. Trimming pared 3 bases from V and 6 bases from J, leaving 12 bases between. CDR3 length: 13 amino acids. CDR3 in amino acids: CASSDRSVSEQYV. CDR3 coding DNA: TGTGCCAGCAGTGATCGCTCAGTAAGCGAGCAGTACGTC.

In this sample, this clonotype turned up a few times. The genes are TRBV28 and TRBJ2-1; 10 bases agree with TRBD1. The CDR3 is made up of 16 amino acids. V lost 7 bases to trimming and J lost 7 bases; unmatched junction nucleotides: 13. Germline V CDR1 and CDR2: MDHEN, SYDVKM. CDR3 DNA: TGTGCCAGCACCCAAACAGTAGGACAGGGGGGTAATGAGCAGTTCTTC. It specifies CASTQTVGQGGNEQFF. Based on the CDR3 plus reference TRBV28 and TRBJ2-1, the full variable domain is DVKVTQSSRYLVKRTGEKVFLECVQDMDHENMFWYRQDPGLGLRLIYFSYDVKMKEKGDIPEGYSVSREKKERFSLILESASTNQTSMYLCASTQTVGQGGNEQFFGPGTRLTVL.

There are many counts of this clonotype. V and J are TRBV7-9 and TRBJ1-3; 8 positions agree with TRBD1. Germline V gene lookup returns CDR1 SEHNR and CDR2 FQNEAQ (reference sequence). After removal of 4 bases from V and 1 base from J, the junction contained 3 bases not matched to a gene. The CDR3 sequence is 15 residues long. The CDR3 region is CASSSDRVSGNTIYF. CDR3 in DNA: TGTGCCAGCAGCTCGGACAGGGTATCTGGAAACACCATATATTTT.

This clonotype was seen a few times. The rearrangement links TRBV4-1 to TRBJ2-3, with D possibly matching TRBD2 (5 bases). Germline values: CDR1 MGHRA, CDR2 YSYEKL. The CDR3 runs 16 residues. Trimming stripped 1 base from V and 1 base from J, with 12 bases between. Here the CDR3 reads CASSQGVSEGTDTQYF. CDR3 sequence (DNA): TGCGCCAGCAGCCAAGGCGTTAGCGAGGGCACAGATACGCAGTATTTT.

V usage is TRBV10-3 and J usage is TRBJ2-7; 9 nucleotides line up with TRBD1. With 10 bases clipped from V and 7 bases from J, the junction kept 14 bases outside the gene matches. CDR1 is ENHRY, CDR2 SYGVKD, per germline. The CDR3 is 14 amino acids. Written as DNA, the CDR3 is TGTGCCACCGGTTTCGGACAGGGGAGGGATGAGCAGTACGTC. As protein: CATGFGQGRDEQYV.

This clonotype was observed a handful of times. This chain joins TRBV12-3 or TRBV12-4 and TRBJ2-7; D remains unclear. V shed 2 bases and J shed 6 bases, with 8 bases lying between them. The length of the CDR3 is 12 residues. The CDR3 coding sequence is TGTGCCAGCAGTTTAACCCCGATCGAGCAGTACTTC. Translation gives CASSLTPIEQYF.

This clonotype was found a few times. The V call is TRBV10-3, the J call TRBJ2-6, with D perhaps TRBD1 (6 bases). Trimming removed 4 bases from V and 0 bases from J, with 16 bases in between. Germline V gene data show CDR1 as ENHRY and CDR2 as SYGVKD. The CDR3 length is 18 residues. The CDR3 spells CAISAIQGSSSGANVLTF. The CDR3 nucleotides are TGTGCCATCAGTGCAATACAGGGTTCCAGCTCTGGGGCCAACGTCCTGACTTTC.

The J gene is TRBJ2-7, the V gene TRBV11-3; maybe TRBD2 (5 bases). From germline, CDR1 is SGHNT and CDR2 YENEEA. The CDR3 is 13 residues long. The V and J ends lost 1 base and 7 bases respectively, with 11 bases between them. This chain's CDR3 is CASSLGSTGEQYV. The DNA for the CDR3 is TGTGCCAGCAGCTTAGGGTCTACGGGGGAGCAGTACGTC.

In its sample, this clonotype was seen a few times. The CDR3 protein is CASLGDLRTEAFF. CDR3 in DNA: TGTGCCAGCCTTGGTGACCTTAGGACTGAAGCTTTCTTT. The gene calls are TRBV5-6 and TRBJ1-1; D is ambiguous. This CDR3 spans 13 amino acids. Germline-derived CDR1 and CDR2 are SGHDT and YYEEEE. V lost 7 bases and J lost 5, with 15 bases in between.

This clonotype has more than one count but fewer than ten. The chain uses TRBV24-1 and TRBJ1-5, with a weak D call TRBD1 (5 bases). CDR1 KGHDR and CDR2 SFDVKD come from the germline V gene. The CDR3 length is 14 residues. V lost 9 bases and J 2 bases, leaving 13 bases between the germline ends. The CDR3: CATSQGPRNQPQHF. In nucleotides, the CDR3 is TGTGCCACCTCCCAGGGACCCCGCAATCAGCCCCAGCATTTT.

This clonotype was detected only a few times. The genes are TRBV5-3 and TRBJ2-7; no firm D call. TRBV5-3 is placed among ORFs of uncertain function. The V end was cut by 8 bases, the J end by 3 bases, with 21 bases between. This CDR3 comprises 15 residues. In nucleotides, the CDR3 is TGTGCCAGCAGCCTCACAGAAATGGCCCTCTACGAGCAGTACTTC. It is translated as CASSLTEMALYEQYF.

In its sample, this clonotype was seen a few times. The gene calls are TRBV6-2 or TRBV6-3 and TRBJ2-1; D remains unclear. Germline-derived CDR1 and CDR2 are MNHEY and SVGEGT. Trimming left V 2 bases short and J 7 bases short, with 9 bases between. The CDR3 is 13 residues long. In nucleotides, the CDR3 is TGTGCCAGCAGTTACAGTGGTAGGAATGAGCAGTTCTTC. It yields the protein CASSYSGRNEQFF.

This clonotype was recorded many times. CDR3 sequence (DNA): TGTGCCAGCAGCTCTGGTGTAAATGTGAACACTGAAGCTTTCTTT. Translated: CASSSGVNVNTEAFF. The chain employs TRBV7-9 and TRBJ1-1; no definite D call. Germline V gene data show CDR1 as SEHNR and CDR2 as FQNEAQ (reference sequence). The CDR3 has 15 residues. Trimming took off 4 bases at V and 0 bases at J, with 12 bases between the two ends. Full variable domain (missing parts from reference TRBV7-9 and TRBJ1-1): DTGVSQNPRHKITKRGQNVTFRCDPISEHNRLYWYRQTLGQGPEFLTYFQNEAQLEKSRLLSDRFSAERPKGSFSTLEIQRTEQGDSAMYLCASSSGVNVNTEAFFGQGTRLTVV.

This chain connects TRBV7-9 to TRBJ2-1; 9 nucleotides agree with TRBD1. V lost 1 base and J lost 2; bases outside the gene matches: 6. This CDR3 has 17 residues. CDR1 SEHNR and CDR2 FQNEAQ come from the germline V gene (reference sequence). The CDR3 loop reads CASSLDVDRGTYNEQFF. Here the CDR3 DNA reads TGTGCCAGCAGCTTAGACGTCGACAGGGGGACCTACAATGAGCAGTTCTTC.

This clonotype showed up many times. The rearrangement links TRBV7-9 to TRBJ2-5; weak D call: TRBD2 (6 bases). V lost 6 bases and J 2 bases, leaving 16 bases between the germline ends. The CDR3 is 15 residues long. Germline CDR1 is SEHNR and CDR2 is FQNEAQ (reference sequence). Here the CDR3 DNA reads TGTGCCAGCAGTTCGACTAGAGGTGGACAAGAGACCCAGTACTTC. As protein: CASSSTRGGQETQYF.

The chain employs TRBV6-2 or TRBV6-3 and TRBJ1-6; weak D call: TRBD1 (5 bases). Looked up from germline, CDR1 is MNHEY and CDR2 is SVGEGT. Trimming left V 0 bases short and J 7 bases short, with 16 bases between. The CDR3 sequence is 17 residues long. In DNA, the CDR3 is TGTGCCAGCAGTTACTCACCCCGACAGATAGTAAATTCACCCCTCCACTTT. Translating gives CASSYSPRQIVNSPLHF.

A word on this clonotype: The DNA is left out, because the CDR3 cannot be placed on it with certainty; the CDR3 is given as TCRdb lists it. The V and J genes are TRBV28 and TRBJ1-1; the table assigns TRBD1, which was not confirmed against the DNA. The CDR3 sequence runs 18 residues, both termini included. The germline CDR1 and CDR2 sequences are MDHEN and SYDVKM. The chain's CDR3 is CASSTSIWGEDANTEAFF.

There are a few counts of this clonotype. The genes are TRBV15 and TRBJ1-5; D uncertain. This CDR3 comprises 14 residues. Germline V gene sequence: CDR1 LNHNV, CDR2 YYDKDF (reference sequence). V was pared by 0 bases and J by 9 bases, with 12 bases between. CDR3 amino acids: CATSREPPDRPQHF. CDR3 in DNA: TGTGCCACCAGCAGAGAGCCCCCCGATCGGCCCCAGCATTTT.

The chain is built from TRBV2 and TRBJ2-7; the D call may be TRBD1 or TRBD2 (5 bases each). V lost 8 bases and J 5 bases, leaving 22 bases between the germline ends. The CDR3 contains 15 residues. Germline CDR1 reads SNHLY; CDR2 reads FYNNEI. The CDR3 nucleotides are TGTGCCAGCCCGTTGAGGGACGGCCAAAGGAACGAGCAGTACTTC. The encoded protein is CASPLRDGQRNEQYF. Full variable domain (remainder filled in from reference TRBV2 and TRBJ2-7): EPEVTQTPSHQVTQMGQEVILRCVPISNHLYFYWYRQILGQKVEFLVSFYNNEISEKSEIFDDQFSVERPDGSNFTLKIRSTKLEDSAMYFCASPLRDGQRNEQYFGPGTRLTVT.

A word on this clonotype: Relative to the germline gene, one junction end is altered; a read error may explain this. V is TRBV5-4 and J is TRBJ1-2; 9 nucleotides line up with TRBD1. Germline CDR1 is SGHNT and CDR2 is YYREEE (reference sequence). The CDR3 is made up of 14 amino acids. The CDR3 spells CASSSEGTGNGYTF. CDR3 sequence (DNA): TGTGCCAGCAGCTCGGAGGGGACAGGGAATGGCTATACCTTC.